This entry features one TCR beta chain sequence. Its antigen is currently unknown. Sample time point: time of PML onset. T3 blood samples were collected at the time of PML onset. Profiled with immunoSEQ multiplex PCR; TCRdb holds only in-frame clones, not every one. The data show approximately 31,000 clones, roughly nine tenths seen once. This record comes from a study of multiple sclerosis patients with progressive multifocal leukoencephalopathy. The CDR3 extends over 12 amino acids. Trimming took 6 bases from V and 0 from J, leaving 4 bases between them. The germline V gene has CDR1 SNHLY and CDR2 FYNNEI. Broader study findings: Before and during natalizumab, the clones expanded at PML already existed. Whether JC virus or general immunocompromise explains the findings remained unclear. In most PML patients, TRB repertoires appeared less diverse by entropy.

The input for sequencing was PBMCs, taken from a patient treated with natalizumab. The clonotype was recovered from a human donor with progressive multifocal leukoencephalopathy. J is TRBJ2-3 and V is TRBV2, with D uncertain. Here the CDR3 DNA reads TGTGCCAGCAGCACAAGCACAGATACGCAGTATTTT. Translation gives CASSTSTDTQYF. The variable domain in full, with the rest retrieved from reference TRBV2 and TRBJ2-3, is EPEVTQTPSHQVTQMGQEVILRCVPISNHLYFYWYRQILGQKVEFLVSFYNNEISEKSEIFDDQFSVERPDGSNFTLKIRSTKLEDSAMYFCASSTSTDTQYFGPGTRLTVL.